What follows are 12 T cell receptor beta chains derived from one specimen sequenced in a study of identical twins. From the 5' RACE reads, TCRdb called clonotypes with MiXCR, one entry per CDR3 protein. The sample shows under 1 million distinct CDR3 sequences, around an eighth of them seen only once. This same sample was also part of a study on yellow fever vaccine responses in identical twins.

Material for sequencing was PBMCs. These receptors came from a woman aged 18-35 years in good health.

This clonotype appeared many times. The CDR3 DNA is TGTGCCAGCAGCTTATCGGGGGGACGGACTAGCGGAAACACAGATACGCAGTATTTT. This codes for CASSLSGGRTSGNTDTQYF. The chain employs TRBV7-2 and TRBJ2-3, with 10 bases fitting TRBD2. After removal of 2 bases from V and 2 bases from J, the junction contained 13 bases not matched to a gene. The CDR3 runs to 19 residues. Germline lookup yields CDR1 SGHTA and CDR2 FQGNSA. Filled out from reference TRBV7-2 and TRBJ2-3, the complete variable domain reads GAGVSQSPSNKVTEKGKDVELRCDPISGHTALYWYRQSLGQGLEFLIYFQGNSAPDKSGLPSDRFSAERTGGSVSTLTIQRTQQEDSAVYLCASSLSGGRTSGNTDTQYFGPGTRLTVL.

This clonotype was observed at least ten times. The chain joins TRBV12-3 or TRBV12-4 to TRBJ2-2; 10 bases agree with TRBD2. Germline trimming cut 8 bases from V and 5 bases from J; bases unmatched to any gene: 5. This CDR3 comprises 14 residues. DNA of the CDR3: TGTGCCAGCCGGGAGCGGGAGGGGACCGGGGAGCTGTTTTTT. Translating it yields CASREREGTGELFF.

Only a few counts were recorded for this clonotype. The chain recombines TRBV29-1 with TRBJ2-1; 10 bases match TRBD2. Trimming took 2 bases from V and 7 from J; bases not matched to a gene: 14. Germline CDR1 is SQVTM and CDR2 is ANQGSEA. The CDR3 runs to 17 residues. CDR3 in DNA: TGCAGCGTTGAATCGAGCGGGAGGGCCTTGGGAAGGAATGAGCAGTTCTTC. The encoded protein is CSVESSGRALGRNEQFF.

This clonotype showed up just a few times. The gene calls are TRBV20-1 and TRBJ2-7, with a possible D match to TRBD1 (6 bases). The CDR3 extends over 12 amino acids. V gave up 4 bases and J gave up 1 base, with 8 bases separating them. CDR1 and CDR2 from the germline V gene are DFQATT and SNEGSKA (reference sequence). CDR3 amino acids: CSAIGGSYEQYF. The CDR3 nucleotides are TGCAGTGCTATAGGGGGTTCCTACGAGCAGTACTTC.

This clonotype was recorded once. DNA for the CDR3: TGTGCCAGCAGCACGCCCGGGACGGTTTCGGTCTCTACTGAAGCTTTCTTT. Its protein product is CASSTPGTVSVSTEAFF. This rearrangement joins TRBV5-6 to TRBJ1-1; possible D gene TRBD1, 5 bases. CDR1 and CDR2 from the germline V gene are SGHDT and YYEEEE. Deletions cut 4 bases from V and 5 bases from J, with 24 bases between. The CDR3 loop spans 17 amino acids.

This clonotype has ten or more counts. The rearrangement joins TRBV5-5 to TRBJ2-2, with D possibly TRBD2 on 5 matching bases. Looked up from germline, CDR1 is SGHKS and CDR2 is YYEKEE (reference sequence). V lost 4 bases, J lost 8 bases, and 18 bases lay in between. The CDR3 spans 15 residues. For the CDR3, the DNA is TGTGCCAGCAGCCCACGGGTCGGGGAGAGGGGGGAGCTGTTTTTT. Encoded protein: CASSPRVGERGELFF.

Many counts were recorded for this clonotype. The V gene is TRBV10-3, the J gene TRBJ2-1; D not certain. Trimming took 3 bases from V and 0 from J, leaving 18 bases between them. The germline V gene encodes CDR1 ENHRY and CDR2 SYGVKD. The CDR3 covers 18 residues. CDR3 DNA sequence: TGTGCCATCAGTGATTTTAAGCGCACTTCGAGCTCCTACAATGAGCAGTTCTTC. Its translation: CAISDFKRTSSSYNEQFF.

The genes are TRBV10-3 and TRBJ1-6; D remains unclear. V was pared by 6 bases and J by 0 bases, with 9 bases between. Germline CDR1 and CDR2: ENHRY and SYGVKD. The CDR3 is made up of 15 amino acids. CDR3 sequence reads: CAISLSFSYNSPLHF. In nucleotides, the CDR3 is TGTGCCATCAGCCTTAGCTTCTCCTATAATTCACCCCTCCACTTT.

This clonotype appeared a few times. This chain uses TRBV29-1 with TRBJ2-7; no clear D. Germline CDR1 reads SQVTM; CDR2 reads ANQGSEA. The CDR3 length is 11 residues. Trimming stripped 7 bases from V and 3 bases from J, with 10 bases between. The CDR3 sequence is CSATEYYEQYF. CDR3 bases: TGCAGCGCTACAGAGTACTACGAGCAGTACTTC.

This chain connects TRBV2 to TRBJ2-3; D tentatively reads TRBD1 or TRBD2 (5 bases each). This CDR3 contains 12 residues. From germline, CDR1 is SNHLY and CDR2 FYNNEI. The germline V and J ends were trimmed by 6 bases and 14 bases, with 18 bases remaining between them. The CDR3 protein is CASSLYRDPPYF. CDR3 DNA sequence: TGTGCCAGCAGCCTATACCGGGACCCCCCGTATTTT.

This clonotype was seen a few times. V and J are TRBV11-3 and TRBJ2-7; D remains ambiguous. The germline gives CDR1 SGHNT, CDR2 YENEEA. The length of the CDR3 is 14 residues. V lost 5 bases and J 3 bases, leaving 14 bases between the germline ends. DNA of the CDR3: TGTGCCAGCAGCGGTTCCGGACGTCGCTACGAGCAGTACTTC. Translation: CASSGSGRRYEQYF. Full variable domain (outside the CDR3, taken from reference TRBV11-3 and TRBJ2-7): EAGVVQSPRYKIIEKKQPVAFWCNPISGHNTLYWYLQNLGQGPELLIRYENEEAVDDSQLPKDRFSAERLKGVDSTLKIQPAELGDSAVYLCASSGSGRRYEQYFGPGTRLTVT.

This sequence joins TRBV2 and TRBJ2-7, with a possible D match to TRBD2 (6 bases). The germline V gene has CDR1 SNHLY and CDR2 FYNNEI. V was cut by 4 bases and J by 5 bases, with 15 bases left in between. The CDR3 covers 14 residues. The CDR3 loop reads CASSAILASHEQYF. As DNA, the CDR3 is TGTGCCAGCAGTGCTATACTAGCATCTCACGAGCAGTACTTC.